This T cell receptor beta chain was profiled in a study of T-cell reconstitution after alpha-beta-depleted transplantation in children. Broader study findings: Two months or so post-transplant, alpha-beta T cells reportedly derived from several hundred expanded graft clones. For some patients, TCRbeta diversity was high at day 60 because of recipient T cells and thymic progenitors that survived. Newly produced T cells mostly accounted for T-cell counts and diversity one year post-transplant.

The V gene lost 6 bases and the J gene lost 3 bases, with 15 bases spanning the gap. CDR1 DFQATT and CDR2 SNEGSKA come from the germline V gene (reference sequence). This CDR3 spans 13 amino acids. Unique molecular identifiers featured in how the TCRbeta library was prepared. TCRdb recomputed calls from the PCR reads with MiXCR, one row per CDR3 protein. The sample carries approximately 170,000 distinct CDR3 sequences, 11% recorded once. This clonotype was detected ten times or more. Its specificity is not known. The chain employs TRBV20-1 and TRBJ2-7; D may be TRBD1 (5 bases). The TCR comes from a boy aged 2 to 10 with acute myeloid leukemia, due to receive a stem cell transplant. Specimen: PBMCs, collected before TCRalphabeta/CD19-depleted stem cell transplant. CDR3 amino acids: CSARPWGIYEQYF. CDR3 nucleotides: TGCAGTGCGAGACCCTGGGGCATCTACGAGCAGTACTTC.